This T cell receptor beta chain originates from a study of cytomegalovirus exposure and HLA in healthy donors. The CDR3 has 14 residues. CDR1 LGHNA and CDR2 YSLEER come from the germline V gene. V was pared by 4 bases and J by 2 bases, with 11 bases between. This clone came up a few times. The PCR made use of 60 Vbeta and 13 Jbeta primers. Assay used: immunoSEQ multiplex PCR; TCRdb lists only in-frame clones, some missing. Of roughly 100,000 clones in the sample, nearly 80% were seen once. Source material: PBMCs. The receptor was derived from a man aged 30-40 years in good health and CMV-seronegative. The V and J genes are TRBV4-3 and TRBJ2-5, with D perhaps matching TRBD1 (5 bases). The CDR3 DNA reads TGCGCCAGCAGCCTACAGGTGTCACAAGAGACCCAGTACTTC. It specifies CASSLQVSQETQYF.